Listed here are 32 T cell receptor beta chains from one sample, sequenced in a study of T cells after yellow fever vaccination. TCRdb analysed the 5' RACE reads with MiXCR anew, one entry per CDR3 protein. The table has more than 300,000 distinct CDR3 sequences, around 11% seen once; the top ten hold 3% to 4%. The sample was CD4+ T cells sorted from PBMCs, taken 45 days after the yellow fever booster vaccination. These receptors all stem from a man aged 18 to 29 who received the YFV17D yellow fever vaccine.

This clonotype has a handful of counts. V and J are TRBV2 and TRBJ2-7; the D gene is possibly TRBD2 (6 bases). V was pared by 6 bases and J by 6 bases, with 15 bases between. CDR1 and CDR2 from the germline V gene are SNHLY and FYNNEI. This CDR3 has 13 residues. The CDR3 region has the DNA TGTGCCAGCAGGATCCGGGAGCTTGCCGAGCAGTACTTC. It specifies CASRIRELAEQYF.

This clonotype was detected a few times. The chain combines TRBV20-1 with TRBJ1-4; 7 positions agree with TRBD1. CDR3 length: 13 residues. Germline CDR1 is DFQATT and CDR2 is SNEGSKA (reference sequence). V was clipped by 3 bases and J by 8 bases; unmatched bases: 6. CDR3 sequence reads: CSARQQGREKLFF. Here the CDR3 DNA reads TGCAGTGCTAGGCAACAGGGGAGGGAAAAACTGTTTTTT.

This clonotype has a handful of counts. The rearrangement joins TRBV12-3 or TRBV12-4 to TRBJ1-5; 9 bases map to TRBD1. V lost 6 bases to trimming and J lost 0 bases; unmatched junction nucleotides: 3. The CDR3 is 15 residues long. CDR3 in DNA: TGTGCCAGCAGCACGGGACAGGGTAGCAATCAGCCCCAGCATTTT. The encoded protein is CASSTGQGSNQPQHF.

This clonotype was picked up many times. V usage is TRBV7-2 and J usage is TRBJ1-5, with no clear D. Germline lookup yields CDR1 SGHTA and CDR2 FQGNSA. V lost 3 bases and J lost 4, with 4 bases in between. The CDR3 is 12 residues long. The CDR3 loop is CASSFGNQPQHF. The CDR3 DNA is TGTGCCAGCAGCTTCGGGAATCAGCCCCAGCATTTT.

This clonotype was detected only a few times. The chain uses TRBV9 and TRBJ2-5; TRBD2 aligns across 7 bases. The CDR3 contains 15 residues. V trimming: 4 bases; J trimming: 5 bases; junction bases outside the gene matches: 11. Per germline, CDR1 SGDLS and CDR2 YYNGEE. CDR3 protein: CASSPGGSGFETQYF. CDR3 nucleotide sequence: TGTGCCAGCAGCCCGGGGGGAAGTGGATTCGAGACCCAGTACTTC.

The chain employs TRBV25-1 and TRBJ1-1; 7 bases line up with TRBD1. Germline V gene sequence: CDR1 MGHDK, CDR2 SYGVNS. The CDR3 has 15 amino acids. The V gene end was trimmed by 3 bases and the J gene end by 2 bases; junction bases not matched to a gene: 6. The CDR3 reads CASSDPGTANTEAFF. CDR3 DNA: TGTGCCAGCAGTGATCCCGGGACAGCCAACACTGAAGCTTTCTTT.

This CDR3 is CASSPRSGGSSYNEQFF. The DNA of the CDR3 is TGTGCCAGCTCACCGAGATCCGGGGGAAGCTCCTACAATGAGCAGTTCTTC. This chain uses TRBV18 with TRBJ2-1; possibly TRBD2 for D (6 bases). Trimming cost V 3 bases and J 0 bases, with 15 bases left between them. There are 17 residues in the CDR3. The V gene's germline CDR1 is KGHSH and CDR2 LQKENI.

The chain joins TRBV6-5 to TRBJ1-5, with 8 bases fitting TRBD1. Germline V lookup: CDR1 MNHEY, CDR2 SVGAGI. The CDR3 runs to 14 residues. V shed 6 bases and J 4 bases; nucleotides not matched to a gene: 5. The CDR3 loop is CASSPYRGNQPQHF. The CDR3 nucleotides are TGTGCCAGCAGCCCGTACAGGGGGAATCAGCCCCAGCATTTT.

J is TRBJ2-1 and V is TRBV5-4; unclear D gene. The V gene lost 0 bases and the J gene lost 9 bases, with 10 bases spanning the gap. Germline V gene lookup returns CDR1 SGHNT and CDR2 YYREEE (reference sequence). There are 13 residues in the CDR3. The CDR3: CASSLEGRSEQFF. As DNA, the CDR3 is TGTGCCAGCAGCTTGGAAGGCCGGAGTGAGCAGTTCTTC.

CDR3 coding DNA: TGCGCCAGCAGCGCCGACAGGTTAGGTGGGAATGAGCAGTTCTTC. Translating it yields CASSADRLGGNEQFF. This rearrangement joins TRBV5-1 to TRBJ2-1; possible D gene TRBD1, 6 bases. V was shortened by 4 bases and J by 7 bases, with 18 bases between the two germline ends. The germline CDR1 and CDR2 sequences are SGHRS and YFSETQ. This CDR3 region has 15 residues.

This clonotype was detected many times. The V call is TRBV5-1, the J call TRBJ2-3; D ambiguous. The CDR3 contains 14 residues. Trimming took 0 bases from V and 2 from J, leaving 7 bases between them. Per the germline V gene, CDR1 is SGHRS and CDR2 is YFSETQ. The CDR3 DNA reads TGCGCCAGCAGCTTGGGCCCGAACACAGATACGCAGTATTTT. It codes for CASSLGPNTDTQYF.

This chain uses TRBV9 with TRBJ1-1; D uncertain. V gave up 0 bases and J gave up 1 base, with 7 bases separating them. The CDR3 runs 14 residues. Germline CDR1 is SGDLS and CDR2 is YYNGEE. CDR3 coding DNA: TGTGCCAGCAGCGTAGAAGTTAAGAACACTGAAGCTTTCTTT. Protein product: CASSVEVKNTEAFF.

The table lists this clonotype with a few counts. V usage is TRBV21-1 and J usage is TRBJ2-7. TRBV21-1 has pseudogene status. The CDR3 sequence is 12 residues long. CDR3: CAMLPSTYEQYV. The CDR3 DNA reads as TGTGCCATGCTTCCATCGACCTACGAGCAGTACGTC.

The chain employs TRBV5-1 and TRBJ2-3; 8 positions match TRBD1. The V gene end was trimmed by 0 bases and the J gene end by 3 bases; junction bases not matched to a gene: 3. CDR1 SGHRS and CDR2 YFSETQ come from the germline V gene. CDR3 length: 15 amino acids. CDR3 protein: CASSLGGTGTDTQYF. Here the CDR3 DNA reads TGCGCCAGCAGCTTGGGCGGGACAGGTACAGATACGCAGTATTTT.

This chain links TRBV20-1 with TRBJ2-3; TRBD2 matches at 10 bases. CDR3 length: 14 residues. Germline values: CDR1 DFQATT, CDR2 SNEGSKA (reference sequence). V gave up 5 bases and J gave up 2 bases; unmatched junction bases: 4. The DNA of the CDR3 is TGCAGTGCTTCCAGCGGGGGGGCCACAGATACGCAGTATTTT. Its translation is CSASSGGATDTQYF.

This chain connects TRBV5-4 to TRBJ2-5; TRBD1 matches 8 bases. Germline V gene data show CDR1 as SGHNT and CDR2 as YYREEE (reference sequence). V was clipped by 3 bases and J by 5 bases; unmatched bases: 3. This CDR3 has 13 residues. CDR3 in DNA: TGTGCCAGCAGCTCGGACAGGGTGGAGACCCAGTACTTC. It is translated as CASSSDRVETQYF.

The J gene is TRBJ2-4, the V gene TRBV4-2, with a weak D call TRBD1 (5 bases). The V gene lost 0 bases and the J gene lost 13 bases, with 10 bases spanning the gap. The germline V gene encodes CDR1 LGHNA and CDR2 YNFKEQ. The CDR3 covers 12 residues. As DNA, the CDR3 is TGTGCCAGCAGCCAAGATAGGGGCCAGCAGTACTTC. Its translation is CASSQDRGQQYF.

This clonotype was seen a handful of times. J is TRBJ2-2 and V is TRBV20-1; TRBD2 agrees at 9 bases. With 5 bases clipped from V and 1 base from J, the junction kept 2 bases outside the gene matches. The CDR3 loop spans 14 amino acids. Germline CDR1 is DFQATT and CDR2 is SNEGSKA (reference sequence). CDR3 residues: CSAPSGMNTGELFF. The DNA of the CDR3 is TGCAGTGCTCCTAGCGGGATGAACACCGGGGAGCTGTTTTTT.

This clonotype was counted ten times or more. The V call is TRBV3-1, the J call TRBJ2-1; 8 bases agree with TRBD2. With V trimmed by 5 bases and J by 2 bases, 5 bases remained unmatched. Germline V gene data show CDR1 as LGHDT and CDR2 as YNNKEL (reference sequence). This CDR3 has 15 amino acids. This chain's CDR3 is CASSERGLAYNEQFF. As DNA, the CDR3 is TGTGCCAGCAGCGAGCGGGGACTAGCCTACAATGAGCAGTTCTTC.

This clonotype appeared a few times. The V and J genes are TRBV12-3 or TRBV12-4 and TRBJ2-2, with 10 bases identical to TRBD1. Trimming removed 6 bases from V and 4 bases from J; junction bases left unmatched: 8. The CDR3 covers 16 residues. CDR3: CASRPRQGASTGELFF. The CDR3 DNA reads TGTGCCAGCAGACCCCGACAGGGGGCGAGCACCGGGGAGCTGTTTTTT.

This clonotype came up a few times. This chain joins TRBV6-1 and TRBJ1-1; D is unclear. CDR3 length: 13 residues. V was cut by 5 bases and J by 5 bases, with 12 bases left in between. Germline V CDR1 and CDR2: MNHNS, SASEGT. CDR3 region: CASSLYGETEAFF. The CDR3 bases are TGTGCCAGCAGTTTGTATGGGGAGACTGAAGCTTTCTTT.

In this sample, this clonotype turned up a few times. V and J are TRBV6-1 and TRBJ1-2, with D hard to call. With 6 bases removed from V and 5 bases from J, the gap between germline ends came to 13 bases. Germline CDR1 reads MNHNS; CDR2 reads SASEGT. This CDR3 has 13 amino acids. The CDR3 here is CASSSGPVYGYTF. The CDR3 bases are TGTGCCAGCAGCTCGGGTCCCGTTTATGGCTACACCTTC.

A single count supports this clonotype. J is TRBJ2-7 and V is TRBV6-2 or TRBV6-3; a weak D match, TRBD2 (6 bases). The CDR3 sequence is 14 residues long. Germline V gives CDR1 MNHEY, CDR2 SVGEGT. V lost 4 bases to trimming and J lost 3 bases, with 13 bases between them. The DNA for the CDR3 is TGTGCCAGCAGTTGGGGCGGGATCTTCTACGAGCAGTACGTC. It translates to CASSWGGIFYEQYV.

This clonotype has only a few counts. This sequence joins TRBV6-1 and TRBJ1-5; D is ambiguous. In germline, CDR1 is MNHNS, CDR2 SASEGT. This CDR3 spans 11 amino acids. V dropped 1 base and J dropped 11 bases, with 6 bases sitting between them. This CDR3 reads CASSEETTQHF. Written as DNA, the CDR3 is TGTGCCAGCAGTGAAGAAACGACCCAGCATTTT.

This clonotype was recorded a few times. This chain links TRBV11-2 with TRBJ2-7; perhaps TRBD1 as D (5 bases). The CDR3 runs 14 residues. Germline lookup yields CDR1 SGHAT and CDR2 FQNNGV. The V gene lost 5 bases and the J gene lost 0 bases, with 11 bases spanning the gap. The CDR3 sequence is CASSPRATSYEQYV. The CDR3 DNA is TGTGCCAGCAGCCCCAGGGCGACCTCCTACGAGCAGTACGTC.

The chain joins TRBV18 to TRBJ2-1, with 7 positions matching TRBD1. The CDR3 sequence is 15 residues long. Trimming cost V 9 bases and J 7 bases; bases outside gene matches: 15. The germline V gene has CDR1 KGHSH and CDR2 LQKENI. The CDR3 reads CASFPRTGGSNEQFF. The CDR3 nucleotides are TGTGCCAGTTTTCCCCGGACAGGAGGATCAAATGAGCAGTTCTTC. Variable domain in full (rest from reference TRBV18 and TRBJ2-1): NAGVMQNPRHLVRRRGQEARLRCSPMKGHSHVYWYRQLPEEGLKFMVYLQKENIIDESGMPKERFSAEFPKEGPSILRIQQVVRGDSAAYFCASFPRTGGSNEQFFGPGTRLTVL.

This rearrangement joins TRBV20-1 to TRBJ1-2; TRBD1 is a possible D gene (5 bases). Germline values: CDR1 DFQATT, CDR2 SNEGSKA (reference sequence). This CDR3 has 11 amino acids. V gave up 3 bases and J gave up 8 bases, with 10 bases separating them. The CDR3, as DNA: TGCAGTGCTAGTAGGGACGGGGGCTACACCTTC. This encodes CSASRDGGYTF.

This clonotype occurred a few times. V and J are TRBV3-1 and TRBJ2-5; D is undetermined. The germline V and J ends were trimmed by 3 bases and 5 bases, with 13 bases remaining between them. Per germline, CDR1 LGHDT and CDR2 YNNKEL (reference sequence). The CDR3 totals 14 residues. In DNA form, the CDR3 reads TGTGCCAGCAGCCACACTCCGGATTGGGAGACCCAGTACTTC. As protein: CASSHTPDWETQYF.

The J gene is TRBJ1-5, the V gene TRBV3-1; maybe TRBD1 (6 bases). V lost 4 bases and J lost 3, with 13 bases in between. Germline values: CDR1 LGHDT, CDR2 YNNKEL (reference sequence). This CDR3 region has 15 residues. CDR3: CASSLRGRPNQPQHF. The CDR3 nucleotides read TGTGCCAGCAGCCTCCGGGGGCGGCCCAATCAGCCCCAGCATTTT.

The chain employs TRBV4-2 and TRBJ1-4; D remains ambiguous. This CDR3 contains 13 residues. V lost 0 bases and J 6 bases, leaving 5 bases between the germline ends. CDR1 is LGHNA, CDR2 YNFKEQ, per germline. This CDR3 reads CASSQERDEKLFF. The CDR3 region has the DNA TGTGCCAGCAGCCAAGAAAGGGATGAAAAACTGTTTTTT.

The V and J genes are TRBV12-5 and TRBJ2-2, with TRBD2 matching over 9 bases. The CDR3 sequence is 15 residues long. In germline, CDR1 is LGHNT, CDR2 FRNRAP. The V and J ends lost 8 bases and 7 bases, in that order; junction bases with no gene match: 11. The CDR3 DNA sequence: TGTGCTAGTAGTGAGCGGGGGGACTACTACGGGGAGCTGTTTTTT. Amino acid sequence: CASSERGDYYGELFF.

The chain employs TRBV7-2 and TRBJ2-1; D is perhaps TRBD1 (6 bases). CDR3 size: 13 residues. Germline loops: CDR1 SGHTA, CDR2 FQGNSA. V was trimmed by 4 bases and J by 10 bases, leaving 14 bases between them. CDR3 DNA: TGTGCCAGCAGCTCAGGGGATAGGAGAGAGCAGTTCTTC. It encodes CASSSGDRREQFF.